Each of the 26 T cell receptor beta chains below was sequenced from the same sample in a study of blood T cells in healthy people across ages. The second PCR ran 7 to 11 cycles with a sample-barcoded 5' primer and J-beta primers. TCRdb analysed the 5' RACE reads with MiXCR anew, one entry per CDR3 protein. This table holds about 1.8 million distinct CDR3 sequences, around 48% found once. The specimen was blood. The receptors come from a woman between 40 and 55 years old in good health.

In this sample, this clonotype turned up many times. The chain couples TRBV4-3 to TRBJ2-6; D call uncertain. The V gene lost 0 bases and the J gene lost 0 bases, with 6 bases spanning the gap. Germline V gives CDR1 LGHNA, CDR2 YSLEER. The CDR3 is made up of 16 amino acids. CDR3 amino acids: CASSQDGSSGANVLTF. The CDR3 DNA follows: TGCGCCAGCAGCCAAGACGGAAGCTCTGGGGCCAACGTCCTGACTTTC.

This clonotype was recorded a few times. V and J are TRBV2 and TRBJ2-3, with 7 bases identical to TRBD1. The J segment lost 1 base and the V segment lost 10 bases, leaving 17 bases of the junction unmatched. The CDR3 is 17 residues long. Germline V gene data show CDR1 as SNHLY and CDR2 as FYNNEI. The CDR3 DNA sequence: TGTGCCAACGACCGGGACAGCTTTCAGCAAGGCACAGATACGCAGTATTTT. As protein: CANDRDSFQQGTDTQYF.

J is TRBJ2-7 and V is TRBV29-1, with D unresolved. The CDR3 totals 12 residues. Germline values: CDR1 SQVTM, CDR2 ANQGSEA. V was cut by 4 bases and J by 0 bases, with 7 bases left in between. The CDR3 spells CSVVLSSYEQYF. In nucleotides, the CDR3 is TGCAGCGTTGTGCTGAGCTCCTACGAGCAGTACTTC.

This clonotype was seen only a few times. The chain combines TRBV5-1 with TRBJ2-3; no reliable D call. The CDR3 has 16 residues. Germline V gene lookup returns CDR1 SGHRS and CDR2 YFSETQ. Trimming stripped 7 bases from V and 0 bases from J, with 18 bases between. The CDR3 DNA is TGCGCCAGCCGTACGCGGCCATCCCATAGCACAGATACGCAGTATTTT. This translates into CASRTRPSHSTDTQYF.

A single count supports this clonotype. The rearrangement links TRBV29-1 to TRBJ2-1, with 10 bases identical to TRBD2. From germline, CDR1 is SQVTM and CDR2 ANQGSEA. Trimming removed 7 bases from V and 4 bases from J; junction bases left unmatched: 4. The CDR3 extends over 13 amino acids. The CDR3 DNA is TGCAGCGCCAAGCGGGGGGGATACAATGAGCAGTTCTTC. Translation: CSAKRGGYNEQFF.

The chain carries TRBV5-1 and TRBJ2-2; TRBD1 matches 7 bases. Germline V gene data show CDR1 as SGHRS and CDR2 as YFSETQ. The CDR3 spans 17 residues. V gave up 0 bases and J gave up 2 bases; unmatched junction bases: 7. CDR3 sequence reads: CASSLGGTGVNTGELFF. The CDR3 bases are TGCGCCAGCAGCTTGGGGGGCACAGGGGTCAACACCGGGGAGCTGTTTTTT.

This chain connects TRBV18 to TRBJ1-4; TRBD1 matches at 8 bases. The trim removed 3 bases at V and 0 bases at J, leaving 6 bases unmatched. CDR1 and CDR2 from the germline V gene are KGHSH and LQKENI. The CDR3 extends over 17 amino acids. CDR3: CASSPGQGFTTNEKLFF. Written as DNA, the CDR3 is TGTGCCAGCTCACCTGGACAGGGTTTCACAACTAATGAAAAACTGTTTTTT.

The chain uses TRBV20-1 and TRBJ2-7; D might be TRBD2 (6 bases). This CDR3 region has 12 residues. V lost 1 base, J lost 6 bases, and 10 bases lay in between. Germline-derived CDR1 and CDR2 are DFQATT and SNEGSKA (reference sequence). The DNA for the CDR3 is TGCAGTGCTAGAGTGGCGGGGCCCGAGCAGTACTTC. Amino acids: CSARVAGPEQYF.

The CDR3 DNA sequence: TGCAGCGTTGTTAGGAGGGCGTCTGTATACGAGCAGTACTTC. Residues: CSVVRRASVYEQYF. The chain uses TRBV29-1 and TRBJ2-4; perhaps TRBD2 as D (6 bases). The J call may be wrong; the DNA end is better matched by TRBJ2-7. The CDR3 has 14 amino acids. The V gene's germline CDR1 is SQVTM and CDR2 ANQGSEA.

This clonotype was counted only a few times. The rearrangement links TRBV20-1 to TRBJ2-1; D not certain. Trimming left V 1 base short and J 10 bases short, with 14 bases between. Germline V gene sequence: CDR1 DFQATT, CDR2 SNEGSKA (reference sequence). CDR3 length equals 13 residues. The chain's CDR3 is CSARADVNPEQFF. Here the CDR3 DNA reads TGCAGTGCTAGAGCGGACGTCAATCCGGAGCAGTTCTTC.

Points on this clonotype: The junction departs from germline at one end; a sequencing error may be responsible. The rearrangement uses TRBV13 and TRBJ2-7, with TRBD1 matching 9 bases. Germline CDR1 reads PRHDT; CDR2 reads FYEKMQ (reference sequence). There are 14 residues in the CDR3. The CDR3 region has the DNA TGTGCCAGCAGCTCACGGGACAGGGACTACGGGCAGTACTTC. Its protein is CASSSRDRDYGQYF.

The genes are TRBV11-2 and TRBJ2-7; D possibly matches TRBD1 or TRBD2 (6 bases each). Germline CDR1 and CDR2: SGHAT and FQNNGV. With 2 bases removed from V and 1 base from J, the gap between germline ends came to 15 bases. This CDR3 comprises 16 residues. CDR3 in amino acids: CASSLLKGGSSYEQYF. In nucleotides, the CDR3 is TGTGCCAGCAGCTTACTCAAGGGGGGATCGTCCTACGAGCAGTACTTC.

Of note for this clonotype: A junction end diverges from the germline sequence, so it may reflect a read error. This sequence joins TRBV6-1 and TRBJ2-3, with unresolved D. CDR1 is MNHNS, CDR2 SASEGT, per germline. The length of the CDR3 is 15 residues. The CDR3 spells CASSGKNLGTDTQYF. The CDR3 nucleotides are TGCGCCAGCAGTGGGAAGAACTTAGGCACAGATACGCAGTATTTT.

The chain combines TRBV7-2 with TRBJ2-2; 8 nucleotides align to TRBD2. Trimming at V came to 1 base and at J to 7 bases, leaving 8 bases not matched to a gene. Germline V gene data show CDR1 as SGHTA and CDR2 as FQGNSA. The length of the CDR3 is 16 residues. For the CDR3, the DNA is TGTGCCAGCAGCTTAGTTCGGGGGGGCACAGTCGGGGAGCTGTTTTTT. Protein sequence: CASSLVRGGTVGELFF.

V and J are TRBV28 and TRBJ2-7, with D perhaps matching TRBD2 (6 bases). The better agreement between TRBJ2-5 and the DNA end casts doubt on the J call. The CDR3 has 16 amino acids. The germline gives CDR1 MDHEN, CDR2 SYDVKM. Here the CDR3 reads CASSMPGLLSRETQYF. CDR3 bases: TGTGCCAGCAGTATGCCGGGACTGCTGTCCCGAGAGACCCAGTACTTC.

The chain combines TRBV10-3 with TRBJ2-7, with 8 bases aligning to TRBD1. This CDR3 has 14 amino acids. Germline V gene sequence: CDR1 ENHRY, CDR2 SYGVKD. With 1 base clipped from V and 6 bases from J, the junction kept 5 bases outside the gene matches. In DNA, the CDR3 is TGTGCCATCAGTGAGTATTCAGGGGGCGGCGAGCAGTACTTC. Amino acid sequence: CAISEYSGGGEQYF.

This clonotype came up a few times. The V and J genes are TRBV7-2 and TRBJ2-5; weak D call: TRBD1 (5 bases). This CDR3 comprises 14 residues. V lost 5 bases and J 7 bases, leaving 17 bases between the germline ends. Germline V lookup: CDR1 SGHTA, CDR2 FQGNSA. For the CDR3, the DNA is TGTGCCAGCAGCCCCACAGGCTTTTCACGGACCCAGTACTTC. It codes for CASSPTGFSRTQYF.

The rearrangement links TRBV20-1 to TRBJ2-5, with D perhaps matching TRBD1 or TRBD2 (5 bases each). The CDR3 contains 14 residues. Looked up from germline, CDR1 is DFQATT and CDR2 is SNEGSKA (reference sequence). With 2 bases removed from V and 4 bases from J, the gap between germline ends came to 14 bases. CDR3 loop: CSARPGTKLETQYF. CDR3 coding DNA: TGCAGTGCTAGACCCGGGACGAAATTAGAGACCCAGTACTTC.

As DNA, the CDR3 is TGTGCCAGCAGTGTTGCAGTAGCCTACGAGCAGTACTTC. Protein product: CASSVAVAYEQYF. The gene calls are TRBV6-1 and TRBJ2-4; D unclear. TRBJ2-7 explains the end of the DNA better; the J call may be wrong. This CDR3 has 13 amino acids. Germline values: CDR1 MNHNS, CDR2 SASEGT.

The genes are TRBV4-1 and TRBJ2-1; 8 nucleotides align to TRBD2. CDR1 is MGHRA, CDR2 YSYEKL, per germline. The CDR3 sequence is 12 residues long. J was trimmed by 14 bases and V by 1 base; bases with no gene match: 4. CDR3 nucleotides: TGCGCCAGCAGCCAAGTTGGCGGGGGGAAGTTCTTC. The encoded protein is CASSQVGGGKFF.

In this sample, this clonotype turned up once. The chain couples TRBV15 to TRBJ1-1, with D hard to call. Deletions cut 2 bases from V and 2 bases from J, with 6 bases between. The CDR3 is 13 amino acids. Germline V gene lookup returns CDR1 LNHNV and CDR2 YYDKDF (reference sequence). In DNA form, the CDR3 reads TGTGCCACCAGCAGACCTCCTAACACTGAAGCTTTCTTT. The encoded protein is CATSRPPNTEAFF.

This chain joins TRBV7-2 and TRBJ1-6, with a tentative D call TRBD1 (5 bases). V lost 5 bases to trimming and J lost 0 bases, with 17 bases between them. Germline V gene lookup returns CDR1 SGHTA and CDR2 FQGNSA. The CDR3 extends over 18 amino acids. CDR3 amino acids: CASSLGWSGSSYNSPLHF. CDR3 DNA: TGTGCCAGCAGCCTCGGATGGTCAGGGAGCTCCTATAATTCACCCCTCCACTTT.

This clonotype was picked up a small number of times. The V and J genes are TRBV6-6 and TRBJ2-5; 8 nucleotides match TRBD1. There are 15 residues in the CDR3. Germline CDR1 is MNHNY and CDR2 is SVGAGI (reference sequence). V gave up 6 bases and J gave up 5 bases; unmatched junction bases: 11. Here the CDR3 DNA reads TGTGCCAGCAGCACCTTCCGGACAGGGCATGAGACCCAGTACTTC. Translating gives CASSTFRTGHETQYF.

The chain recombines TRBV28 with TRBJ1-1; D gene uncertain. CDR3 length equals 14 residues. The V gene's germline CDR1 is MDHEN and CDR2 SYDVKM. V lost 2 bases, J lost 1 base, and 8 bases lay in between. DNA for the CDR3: TGTGCCAGCAGTTTAACCGGCCGGAACACTGAAGCTTTCTTT. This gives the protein CASSLTGRNTEAFF.

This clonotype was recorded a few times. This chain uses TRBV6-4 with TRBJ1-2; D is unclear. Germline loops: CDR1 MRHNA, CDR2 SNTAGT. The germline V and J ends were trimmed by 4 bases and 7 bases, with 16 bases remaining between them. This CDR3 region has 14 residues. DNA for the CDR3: TGTGCCAGCAGTGTTGCCGGCATGTCCGGTGGCTACACCTTC. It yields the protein CASSVAGMSGGYTF.

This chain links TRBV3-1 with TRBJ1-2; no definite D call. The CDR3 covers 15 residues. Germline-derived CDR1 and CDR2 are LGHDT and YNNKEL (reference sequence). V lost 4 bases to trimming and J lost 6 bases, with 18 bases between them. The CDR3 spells CASSPPGYQVDGYTF. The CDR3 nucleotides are TGTGCCAGCAGCCCCCCTGGTTACCAAGTTGATGGCTACACCTTC. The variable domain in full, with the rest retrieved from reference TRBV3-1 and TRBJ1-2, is DTAVSQTPKYLVTQMGNDKSIKCEQNLGHDTMYWYKQDSKKFLKIMFSYNNKELIINETVPNRFSPKSPDKAHLNLHINSLELGDSAVYFCASSPPGYQVDGYTFGSGTRLTVV.